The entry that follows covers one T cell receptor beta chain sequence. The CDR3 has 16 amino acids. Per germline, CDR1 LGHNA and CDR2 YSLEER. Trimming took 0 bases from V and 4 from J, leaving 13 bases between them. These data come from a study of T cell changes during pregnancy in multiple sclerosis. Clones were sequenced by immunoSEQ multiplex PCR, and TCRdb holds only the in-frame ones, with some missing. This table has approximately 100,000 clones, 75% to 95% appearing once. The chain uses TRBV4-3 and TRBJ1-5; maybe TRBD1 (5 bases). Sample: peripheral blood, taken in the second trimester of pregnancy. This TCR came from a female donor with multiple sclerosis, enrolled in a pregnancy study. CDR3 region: CASSQDRVSTNQPQHF. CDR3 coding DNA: TGCGCCAGCAGCCAAGACAGGGTTTCAACGAATCAGCCCCAGCATTTT.